A selection of T cell receptor beta chains follows, all from one sample in a study of blood T cell repertoires in COVID-19. Sequencing was performed with immunoSEQ multiplex PCR; in TCRdb, only in-frame clones are kept and a portion is missing. The table records 150,000 to 200,000 clones, around 87% of them present only once. What was sequenced was peripheral blood. These receptors came from a man aged 40-50 years with active or convalescent COVID-19. Both conserved end residues are part of each CDR3.

TRBV5-1 | CASSTGQGAAGNTIYF
TRBV29-1 | CSVWKLSGGTYEQYF
TRBV5-4 | CASSWGQAGTEAFF
TRBV6-1 | CASSDRRVLNEKLFF
TRBV9 | CASSVAASGGSQETQYF
TRBV4-1 | CASSQDTPPSGGSYEQYF
TRBV4-1 | CASSQGTLYNSPLHF
TRBV30 | CAWSLGQVVTEAFF
TRBV7-9 | CASSPGQGDGYTF
TRBV7-2 | CASSSDGGYEQYF
TRBV27 | CASRDRDRDGYTF
TRBV25-1 | CASSEWGLAGVTGELFF
TRBV29-1 | CSVQVTEAFF
TRBV5-6 | CASNFNVVPQHF
TRBV12-3/TRBV12-4 | CASSFGFEREQFF
TRBV7-3 | CASSLAGGDNEQFF
TRBV25-1 | CASSDQLSNQPQHF
TRBV5-6 | CASSLNRGQGYGYTF
TRBV28 | CASSLSSQGGYTF
TRBV10-2 | CASSEPRGGDYTF
TRBV30 | CAWSLRQGASGKNIQYF
TRBV12-3/TRBV12-4 | CASSRDFRQPQHF